These T cell receptor beta chains were read from a single sample in a study of control samples from healthy donors and cancer patients. Method: immunoSEQ multiplex PCR; TCRdb's copy keeps in-frame clones and lacks some. The sample shows around 250,000 clones, over 75% of them seen only once. Input material: PBMCs. The receptors derive from a woman in her fifties or sixties with lung cancer. Both conserved end residues are part of each CDR3. D genes are given only for firm matches. Part of the rows lack a size; the others show once, few, many or a class for expanded clones.

J | D | V | size | DNA | CDR3
TRBJ1-1 | . | TRBV28 | once | TGTGCCAGCAGAATAACCCCCTCTGAAGCTTTCTTT | CASRITPSEAFF
TRBJ1-2 | . | TRBV2 | . | TGTGCCAGCAGTGAAGCAACAGGGCCGTTAGGTTATGGCTACACCTTC | CASSEATGPLGYGYTF
TRBJ1-2 | . | TRBV6-5 | . | TGTGCCAGCAGTTACTCCGGGACGACTAACTATGGCTACACCTTC | CASSYSGTTNYGYTF
TRBJ1-1 | TRBD1 | TRBV28 | . | TGTGCCAGCAGTCTGGGACAGGGGGCGCGGACTGAAGCTTTCTTT | CASSLGQGARTEAFF
TRBJ2-1 | . | TRBV19 | . | TGTGCCAGTAGTAGCCCAGGGGGGACCAATGAGCAGTTCTTC | CASSSPGGTNEQFF
TRBJ2-7 | TRBD1 | TRBV10-2 | . | TGCGCCAGCAGCCAACCGGGACAGGGCTCTCTCGAGCAGTACTTC | CASSQPGQGSLEQYF
TRBJ2-3 | . | TRBV5-6 | few | TGTGCCAGCAGCTTGGACCCAAGCACAGATACGCAGTATTTT | CASSLDPSTDTQYF
TRBJ1-5 | . | TRBV19 | once | TGTGCCAGTAGTCTGGGGGTGGCAGGGTTGATGAGAAGCAATCAGCCCCAGCATTTT | CASSLGVAGLMRSNQPQHF
TRBJ1-1 | . | TRBV18 | . | TGTGCCAGCTCACGGGACGGGGGTCAAGGACCTGAAGCTTTCTTT | CASSRDGGQGPEAFF
TRBJ1-2 | . | TRBV4-1 | . | TGCGCCAGCAGCCAATTCAACAGGCCTTCATTAGCTAACTATGGCTACACCTTC | CASSQFNRPSLANYGYTF
TRBJ2-7 | . | TRBV19 | . | TGTGCCAGTAGTGGGCCGGGACCTGTCGAGCAGTACTTC | CASSGPGPVEQYF
TRBJ1-2 | . | TRBV10-3 | . | TGTGCCATCAGTGAATTTGCGGCCATGGAGGGCTACACCTTC | CAISEFAAMEGYTF
TRBJ2-7 | . | TRBV9 | once | TGTGCCAGCAGCCCAGGACTCTACGAGCAGTACTTC | CASSPGLYEQYF
TRBJ2-7 | . | TRBV9 | few | TGTGCCAGCAGCGTAAGAGACGGGCCGTACGAGCAGTACTTC | CASSVRDGPYEQYF
TRBJ1-1 | . | TRBV3-1/TRBV3-2 | . | TGTGCCAGCAGCCAAACGGCAGGGGACACTGAAGCTTTCTTT | CASSQTAGDTEAFF